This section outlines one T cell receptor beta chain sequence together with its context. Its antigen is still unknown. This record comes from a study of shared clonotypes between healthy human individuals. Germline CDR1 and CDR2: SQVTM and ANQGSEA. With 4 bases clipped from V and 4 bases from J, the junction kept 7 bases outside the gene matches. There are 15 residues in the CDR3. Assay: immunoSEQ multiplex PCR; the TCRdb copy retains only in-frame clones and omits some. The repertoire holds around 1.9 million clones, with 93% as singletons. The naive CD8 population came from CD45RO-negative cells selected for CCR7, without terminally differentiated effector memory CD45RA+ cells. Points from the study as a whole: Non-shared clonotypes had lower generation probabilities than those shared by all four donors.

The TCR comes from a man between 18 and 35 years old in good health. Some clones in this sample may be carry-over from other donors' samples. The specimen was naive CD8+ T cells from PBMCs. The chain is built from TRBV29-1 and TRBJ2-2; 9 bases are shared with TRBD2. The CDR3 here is CSVGGSGSGTGELFF. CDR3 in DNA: TGCAGCGTTGGGGGTAGCGGGAGCGGCACCGGGGAGCTGTTTTTT.